Included here is one T cell receptor (beta chain) sequence, with context. Its antigen is unknown. With 4 bases removed from V and 1 base from J, the gap between germline ends came to 10 bases. This CDR3 spans 14 amino acids. Per germline, CDR1 LGHNA and CDR2 YNFKEQ. This sample is part of a study of cytomegalovirus exposure and HLA in healthy donors. PCR employed 60 Vbeta and 13 Jbeta primers. Original analysis: Approximately 12 million of about 88 million unique TCR beta chains were shared, per a later count. Using immunoSEQ multiplex PCR, the repertoire was profiled, and TCRdb retains in-frame clones only, with some absent. The V and J calls and the clone size are those of that table, but D and trimming were determined from the DNA. The sample has about 120,000 clones; 70% to 90% are singletons. Regarding the study as a whole: Cytomegalovirus-associated status was assigned to 150 or so TCR beta chains. Analysis was carried out at a later point, and it linked a missense DCLRE1C variant to TCR beta V- and J-gene trimming. Association of 15,000 to 20,000 TCR beta sequences with HLA alleles was found at 0.05 false discovery rate in a later analysis.

The genes are TRBV4-2 and TRBJ1-1, with D unclear. The receptor comes from a man aged 40-49 years in good health and CMV-seronegative. The sequenced sample consisted of PBMCs. The CDR3 is CASSPWSGNTEAFF. CDR3 nucleotides: TGTGCCAGCAGCCCTTGGTCAGGGAACACTGAAGCTTTCTTT.